Below, 32 T cell receptor beta chains from the same sample are listed, as sequenced in a study of blood T cell repertoires in COVID-19. Measured with immunoSEQ multiplex PCR; TCRdb has only the in-frame clones, and not every one. This table has around 250,000 clones, about 86% appearing once. The specimen sequenced was PBMCs or T cells enriched from blood (not recorded which). Source of these receptors: a man under 40 with acute COVID-19.

This clone was seen once. This chain's CDR3 is CASSEPDEQYV. The CDR3 coding sequence is TGTGCCAGCAGTGAACCGGACGAGCAGTACGTC. The genes are TRBV2 and TRBJ2-7; D is unclear. The CDR3 is 11 residues long. CDR1 SNHLY and CDR2 FYNNEI come from the germline V gene. Trimming removed 2 bases from V and 5 bases from J, with 4 bases in between.

This clone was observed many times. The chain recombines TRBV9 with TRBJ2-2; D ambiguous. Trimming took 4 bases from V and 4 from J, leaving 5 bases between them. The CDR3 contains 12 residues. The V gene's germline CDR1 is SGDLS and CDR2 YYNGEE. For the CDR3, the DNA is TGTGCCAGCAGCCTTTTCACCGGGGAGCTGTTTTTT. This encodes CASSLFTGELFF.

About this clone: Relative to the germline gene, one junction end is altered; a read error may explain this. This chain connects TRBV5-1 to TRBJ2-1, with a tentative D call TRBD2 (6 bases). The CDR3 consists of 15 residues. Germline CDR1 is SGHRS and CDR2 is YFSETQ. Here the CDR3 reads CASTRIEGGYNEQFF. CDR3 DNA: TGTGCCAGCACGAGGATCGAGGGAGGTTACAATGAGCAGTTCTTC.

The gene calls are TRBV5-1 and TRBJ2-1; TRBD2 matches at 14 bases. This CDR3 is built from 17 residues. Germline trimming cut 2 bases from V and 2 bases from J; bases unmatched to any gene: 3. CDR1 and CDR2 from the germline V gene are SGHRS and YFSETQ. In DNA form, the CDR3 reads TGCGCCAGCAGCTTTGGGACTAGCGGGGGCCCCTACAATGAGCAGTTCTTC. It translates to CASSFGTSGGPYNEQFF.

The CDR3 DNA reads as TGTGCCAGCAGCCCCGTCGAGACAGCCAATGAAAAACTGTTTTTT. This codes for CASSPVETANEKLFF. The chain recombines TRBV9 with TRBJ1-4; D is perhaps TRBD1 (5 bases). V was trimmed by 4 bases and J by 5 bases, leaving 15 bases between them. The CDR3 sequence is 15 residues long. The V gene's germline CDR1 is SGDLS and CDR2 YYNGEE.

This rearrangement joins TRBV30 to TRBJ1-4; D is undetermined. Trimming removed 4 bases from V and 4 bases from J, with 10 bases in between. Germline assignment: CDR1 GTSNPN and CDR2 SVGIG (reference sequence). CDR3 length: 13 residues. For the CDR3, the DNA is TGTGCCTGGATGATCCAGAATAATGAAAAACTGTTTTTT. This gives the protein CAWMIQNNEKLFF.

The V call is TRBV28, the J call TRBJ2-7; possible D gene TRBD1, 7 bases. The CDR3 consists of 13 residues. With 5 bases removed from V and 6 bases from J, the gap between germline ends came to 14 bases. The V gene's germline CDR1 is MDHEN and CDR2 SYDVKM. CDR3 sequence: CASSAGQLTEQYV. CDR3 nucleotide sequence: TGTGCCAGCAGTGCGGGACAGCTGACCGAGCAGTACGTC.

This clone was detected once. CDR3 bases: TGTGCCAGCAGCAAAGCGCAAGGGACTAGCGGGGAATCAATGAACACCGGGGAGCTGTTTTTT. Residues: CASSKAQGTSGESMNTGELFF. The chain employs TRBV21-1 and TRBJ2-2; the tabulated D call, TRBD2, remains unverified against the DNA. TRBV21-1 is tagged as a pseudogene. This CDR3 comprises 21 residues.

For this clone: At one boundary the junction diverges from the germline segment, which might be a read error. The chain links TRBV7-7 to TRBJ2-5, with D possibly TRBD2 on 6 matching bases. The CDR3 has 16 amino acids. The germline V gene encodes CDR1 SSHAT and CDR2 FNYEAQ (reference sequence). The CDR3 DNA is TGTGCTAGCAGCTTAGCAGCAGGGAGGTACCAAGAGACCCAGTACTTC. It yields the protein CASSLAAGRYQETQYF.

This clone was seen more than once but under ten times. The J gene is TRBJ2-2, the V gene TRBV4-3, with 8 positions matching TRBD1. Losses at the gene ends were 2 bases for V and 4 bases for J; bases not matched to a gene: 6. CDR3 length: 16 amino acids. Germline loops: CDR1 LGHNA, CDR2 YSLEER. The CDR3 nucleotides read TGCGCCAGCAGCCAAACGGACAGGGTCCCCACCGGGGAGCTGTTTTTT. Translating it yields CASSQTDRVPTGELFF.

The CDR3 region has the DNA TGTGCCAGCAGCTTGGCTGGCAGGGGGGACACCGGGGAGCTGTTTTTT. This gives the protein CASSLAGRGDTGELFF. The J gene is TRBJ2-2, the V gene TRBV5-4; a possible D gene is TRBD1 (7 bases). This CDR3 comprises 16 residues. Between the trimmed V and J ends, which lost 0 bases and 3 bases, there was a span of 12 bases. Per germline, CDR1 SGHNT and CDR2 YYREEE (reference sequence). Filled out from reference TRBV5-4 and TRBJ2-2, the complete variable domain reads ETGVTQSPTHLIKTRGQQVTLRCSSQSGHNTVSWYQQALGQGPQFIFQYYREEENGRGNFPPRFSGLQFPNYSSELNVNALELDDSALYLCASSLAGRGDTGELFFGEGSRLTVL.

This clone has a handful of counts. The V gene is TRBV29-1, the J gene TRBJ1-1; TRBD1 matches at 7 bases. Germline V gene lookup returns CDR1 SQVTM and CDR2 ANQGSEA. The CDR3 totals 13 residues. The V and J ends lost 6 bases and 6 bases, in that order; junction bases with no gene match: 10. CDR3 in amino acids: CSVRQGEGSEAFF. CDR3 DNA: TGCAGCGTGAGACAGGGCGAGGGCTCTGAAGCTTTCTTT.

V and J are TRBV19 and TRBJ1-5; unclear D gene. This CDR3 has 13 amino acids. V was clipped by 7 bases and J by 5 bases, with 12 bases between them. Germline loops: CDR1 LNHDA, CDR2 SQIVND (reference sequence). CDR3 sequence (DNA): TGTGCCAGTAAGCCAGGTACAGATCAGCCCCAGCATTTT. Translated: CASKPGTDQPQHF.

The sample holds one count of this clone. The genes are TRBV15 and TRBJ2-3, with D maybe TRBD2 (5 bases). The CDR3 has 12 residues. Germline V gene sequence: CDR1 LNHNV, CDR2 YYDKDF (reference sequence). Trimming took off 4 bases at V and 6 bases at J, with 8 bases between the two ends. The CDR3 protein is CATSIRGDTQYF. The CDR3 DNA reads as TGTGCCACCAGCATTCGCGGGGATACGCAGTATTTT.

This clone was seen more than once but under ten times. The CDR3 loop reads CASSVTGAHYGYTF. The CDR3 nucleotides are TGTGCCAGCAGCGTAACAGGGGCCCACTATGGCTACACCTTC. This chain connects TRBV5-4 to TRBJ1-2; 7 nucleotides line up with TRBD1. The CDR3 length is 14 residues. Germline V gives CDR1 SGHNT, CDR2 YYREEE (reference sequence). V shed 4 bases, J shed 3 bases, and the junction held 6 bases outside the gene matches.

This chain connects TRBV5-1 to TRBJ2-1; maybe TRBD1 (6 bases). CDR1 is SGHRS, CDR2 YFSETQ, per germline. The CDR3 contains 15 residues. V was clipped by 3 bases and J by 4 bases, with 14 bases between them. CDR3 amino acids: CASSSLGTPYNEQFF. The CDR3 coding sequence is TGCGCCAGCAGCTCGCTGGGGACACCTTACAATGAGCAGTTCTTC.

The rearrangement joins TRBV9 to TRBJ2-1; D is unclear. Germline CDR1 SGDLS, CDR2 YYNGEE. The CDR3 length is 16 residues. Trimming cost V 8 bases and J 0 bases, with 18 bases left between them. The CDR3 nucleotides read TGTGCCAGTTCCCGTGCCACCCCGAGCTCCTACAATGAGCAGTTCTTC. Its protein product is CASSRATPSSYNEQFF.

The chain uses TRBV19 and TRBJ1-2; TRBD1 aligns across 12 bases. The ends lost 5 bases at V and 1 base at J; junction bases unmatched: 8. CDR1 and CDR2 from the germline V gene are LNHDA and SQIVND (reference sequence). The CDR3 has 17 amino acids. The CDR3 DNA sequence: TGTGCCAGTAGTCTGCTGGGACAGGGGGCCCTTAACTATGGCTACACCTTC. It yields the protein CASSLLGQGALNYGYTF. The whole variable domain, filled in from reference TRBV19 and TRBJ1-2, reads DGGITQSPKYLFRKEGQNVTLSCEQNLNHDAMYWYRQDPGQGLRLIYYSQIVNDFQKGDIAEGYSVSREKKESFPLTVTSAQKNPTAFYLCASSLLGQGALNYGYTFGSGTRLTVV.

J is TRBJ1-2 and V is TRBV5-4; 8 bases line up with TRBD1. This CDR3 is 13 amino acids long. Trimming took 4 bases from V and 3 from J; bases not matched to a gene: 2. Germline assignment: CDR1 SGHNT and CDR2 YYREEE (reference sequence). The CDR3 loop reads CASSRGQDYGYTF. The CDR3 region has the DNA TGTGCCAGCAGCCGGGGACAGGACTATGGCTACACCTTC.

This clone has only a few counts. The V call is TRBV5-1, the J call TRBJ1-1; the match to TRBD1 covers 7 bases. Germline values: CDR1 SGHRS, CDR2 YFSETQ. After removal of 4 bases from V and 1 base from J, the junction contained 10 bases not matched to a gene. This CDR3 spans 16 amino acids. The CDR3 spells CASSQAGGQQNTEAFF. CDR3 DNA sequence: TGCGCCAGCAGCCAAGCCGGGGGACAGCAGAACACTGAAGCTTTCTTT.

This sequence joins TRBV11-1 and TRBJ1-1; tentatively, D is TRBD1 (5 bases). Trimming took off 5 bases at V and 10 bases at J, with 20 bases between the two ends. Germline CDR1 SGHAT, CDR2 FQDESV (reference sequence). The CDR3 length is 14 residues. The CDR3 loop reads CASSGLGRGTSAFF. As DNA, the CDR3 is TGTGCCAGCAGCGGGCTTGGCCGGGGGACTTCAGCTTTCTTT.

This chain links TRBV5-8 with TRBJ2-7, with 7 positions matching TRBD1. The CDR3 has 15 amino acids. Germline V gives CDR1 SGHTS, CDR2 YDEGEE. Trimming cost V 2 bases and J 3 bases; bases outside gene matches: 8. CDR3 in DNA: TGTGCCAGCAGCTTTGTCACAGGGGCGATCTACGAGCAGTACGTC. Amino acids: CASSFVTGAIYEQYV.

The chain recombines TRBV28 with TRBJ2-2, with D uncertain. Germline assignment: CDR1 MDHEN and CDR2 SYDVKM. This CDR3 has 16 residues. V lost 6 bases to trimming and J lost 0 bases, with 14 bases between them. CDR3 residues: CASRTTHRSNTGELFF. As DNA, the CDR3 is TGTGCCAGCAGAACGACTCATCGCTCGAACACCGGGGAGCTGTTTTTT.

The V and J genes are TRBV7-9 and TRBJ1-2, with 9 bases aligning to TRBD1. After removal of 5 bases from V and 5 bases from J, the junction contained 6 bases not matched to a gene. Germline assignment: CDR1 SEHNR and CDR2 FQNEAQ (reference sequence). The CDR3 consists of 14 residues. DNA for the CDR3: TGTGCCAGCAGCATTACAGGGGGCTTGTATGGCTACACCTTC. This codes for CASSITGGLYGYTF.

The chain's CDR3 is CASSPGQGDYEQYV. The DNA of the CDR3 is TGTGCCAGCAGCCCCGGACAGGGTGACTACGAGCAGTACGTC. The chain carries TRBV3-1 (or the pseudogene TRBV3-2) and TRBJ2-7; the match to TRBD1 covers 8 bases. V gave up 4 bases and J gave up 3 bases; unmatched junction bases: 5. The CDR3 extends over 14 amino acids. Germline V CDR1 and CDR2: LGHDT, YNNKEL (reference sequence).

The genes are TRBV24-1 and TRBJ2-1, with 7 nucleotides matching TRBD1. The CDR3 extends over 15 amino acids. CDR1 and CDR2 from the germline V gene are KGHDR and SFDVKD. V shed 5 bases and J 0 bases; nucleotides not matched to a gene: 3. CDR3 sequence reads: CATSVGDSSYNEQFF. CDR3 sequence (DNA): TGTGCCACCAGTGTCGGGGACAGCTCCTACAATGAGCAGTTCTTC.

The rearrangement uses TRBV3-1 (or the pseudogene TRBV3-2) and TRBJ2-7, with 8 bases that match TRBD1. Germline lookup yields CDR1 LGHDT and CDR2 YNNKEL (reference sequence). The CDR3 has 14 amino acids. Trimming at V came to 4 bases and at J to 3 bases, leaving 5 bases not matched to a gene. CDR3 in amino acids: CASSRSGTGYEQYV. DNA of the CDR3: TGTGCCAGCAGCCGATCCGGGACAGGCTACGAGCAGTACGTC.

This clone was detected once. J is TRBJ2-2 and V is TRBV7-3; TRBD2 aligns across 11 bases. V shed 3 bases and J 0 bases; nucleotides not matched to a gene: 9. This CDR3 is built from 19 residues. From germline, CDR1 is SGHTA and CDR2 FQGTGA. CDR3 region: CASSLGKGTSGTNTGELFF. CDR3 sequence (DNA): TGTGCCAGCAGCTTGGGCAAAGGGACTAGCGGAACGAACACCGGGGAGCTGTTTTTT. Filled out from reference TRBV7-3 and TRBJ2-2, the complete variable domain reads GAGVSQTPSNKVTEKGKYVELRCDPISGHTALYWYRQSLGQGPEFLIYFQGTGAADDSGLPNDRFFAVRPEGSVSTLKIQRTERGDSAVYLCASSLGKGTSGTNTGELFFGEGSRLTVL.

The chain has TRBV7-2 and TRBJ2-1; tentative D call: TRBD2 (7 bases). From germline, CDR1 is SGHTA and CDR2 FQGNSA. The CDR3 runs to 18 residues. Between the trimmed V and J ends, which lost 0 bases and 5 bases, there was a span of 20 bases. The CDR3 DNA follows: TGTGCCAGCAGCTTAGCGCGGGGGATTCGGACAGATAACAATGAGCAGTTCTTC. Translating it yields CASSLARGIRTDNNEQFF.

This sequence joins TRBV6-5 and TRBJ1-4, with TRBD1 matching 9 bases. Germline V gene lookup returns CDR1 MNHEY and CDR2 SVGAGI. The CDR3 runs to 15 residues. Losses at the gene ends were 4 bases for V and 13 bases for J; bases not matched to a gene: 13. In DNA form, the CDR3 reads TGTGCCAGCAGTTTTACGGGACAGGGAGGGGGCGGACTGTTTTTT. Residues: CASSFTGQGGGGLFF.

The J gene is TRBJ2-2, the V gene TRBV6-5; D call uncertain. The CDR3 is 15 amino acids. The V gene lost 3 bases and the J gene lost 0 bases, with 8 bases spanning the gap. Per the germline V gene, CDR1 is MNHEY and CDR2 is SVGAGI. The CDR3 reads CASSYLQTNTGELFF. The CDR3 nucleotides read TGTGCCAGCAGTTATTTGCAGACGAACACCGGGGAGCTGTTTTTT.

The chain combines TRBV6-1 with TRBJ2-1; TRBD2 aligns across 8 bases. CDR1 and CDR2 from the germline V gene are MNHNS and SASEGT. With V trimmed by 0 bases and J by 9 bases, 7 bases remained unmatched. This CDR3 region has 15 residues. The CDR3 DNA reads TGTGCCAGCAGTGAAGCGGGGACTAGAGTTGGTGAGCAGTTCTTC. Its protein is CASSEAGTRVGEQFF.